These T cell receptor beta chains were read from a single sample in a study of T cell clonotyping in hematopoietic cell transplantation. Repertoires were generated with immunoSEQ multiplex PCR, while TCRdb's copy carries only in-frame clones and drops some. There are 9,500 to 11,000 clones in the sample; roughly nine tenths occur only once, and 38% lies in the top ten. Material: PBMCs, obtained 180 days after allogeneic stem cell transplant. These receptors were obtained from a male patient between 55 and 70 years old who had an allogeneic stem cell transplant from an unrelated donor, so the T cells may come from the graft donor. Some clones in this sample may be carry-over from other donors' samples. The CDR3 runs from the conserved cysteine through the conserved F or W. D genes are given only for firm matches. The listing skips clone size in some rows; elsewhere it reads once, few, many or a size class.

abundance: -
len: 13
v_gene: TRBV25-1
j_gene: TRBJ1-1
d_gene: -
CDR3nt: TGTGCCAGCAGTGAGAATGGCAGGTCTGAAGCTTTCTTT
CDR3aa: CASSENGRSEAFF

abundance: -
len: 15
v_gene: TRBV5-6
j_gene: TRBJ1-2
d_gene: TRBD1
CDR3nt: TGTGCCAGCAGCCTATTACAGGGACAGAGTTATGGCTACACCTTC
CDR3aa: CASSLLQGQSYGYTF

abundance: once
len: 17
v_gene: TRBV19
j_gene: TRBJ1-6
d_gene: -
CDR3nt: TGTGCCAGTAGTATAGGACAGTCGAGCTCCTATAATTCACCCCTCCACTTT
CDR3aa: CASSIGQSSSYNSPLHF

abundance: -
len: 14
v_gene: TRBV6-1
j_gene: TRBJ2-3
d_gene: -
CDR3nt: TGTGCCAGCAGTGCAACACAGGGTGCAGATACGCAGTATTTT
CDR3aa: CASSATQGADTQYF

abundance: once
len: 15
v_gene: TRBV5-1
j_gene: TRBJ2-6
d_gene: -
CDR3nt: TGCGCCAGCAGCTTGGATAACTCTGGGGCCAACGTCCTGACTTTC
CDR3aa: CASSLDNSGANVLTF

abundance: once
len: 15
v_gene: TRBV19
j_gene: TRBJ2-2
d_gene: -
CDR3nt: TGTGCCAGTAGTTCCGGACAGACTGTCACCGGGGAGCTGTTTTTT
CDR3aa: CASSSGQTVTGELFF

abundance: -
len: 15
v_gene: TRBV11-3
j_gene: TRBJ2-7
d_gene: -
CDR3nt: TGTGCCAGCAGCTTAGCCATCCGAAGTTGCTACGAGCAGTACTTC
CDR3aa: CASSLAIRSCYEQYF

abundance: -
len: 12
v_gene: TRBV9
j_gene: TRBJ1-6
d_gene: -
CDR3nt: TGTGCCAGCAGCGACACCAGTCCACCCCTCCACTTT
CDR3aa: CASSDTSPPLHF

abundance: once
len: 11
v_gene: TRBV20-1
j_gene: TRBJ1-2
d_gene: -
CDR3nt: TGCAGTGCCTATCAGGGGTATGGCTACACCTTC
CDR3aa: CSAYQGYGYTF

abundance: -
len: 15
v_gene: TRBV10-3
j_gene: TRBJ2-2
d_gene: TRBD1
CDR3nt: TGTGCCATCAGTTCTACAGGGGGCGGCACCGGGGAGCTGTTTTTT
CDR3aa: CAISSTGGGTGELFF

abundance: -
len: 13
v_gene: TRBV5-1
j_gene: TRBJ2-3
d_gene: -
CDR3nt: TGCGCCAGCAGCTTCGGGGTGACAGATACGCAGTATTTT
CDR3aa: CASSFGVTDTQYF

abundance: -
len: 14
v_gene: TRBV19
j_gene: TRBJ1-2
d_gene: -
CDR3nt: TGTGCCAGTAGGGCACAGGGAATAGTAGATGGCTACACCTTC
CDR3aa: CASRAQGIVDGYTF

abundance: -
len: 16
v_gene: TRBV5-1
j_gene: TRBJ2-2
d_gene: TRBD1
CDR3nt: TGCGCCAGCAGCTTGGGAGGGGGCGCGGACACCGGGGAGCTGTTTTTT
CDR3aa: CASSLGGGADTGELFF

abundance: once
len: 16
v_gene: TRBV13
j_gene: TRBJ1-1
d_gene: TRBD1
CDR3nt: TGTGCCAGCAGTTCCACAGGGGGCCGGGGGAACACTGAAGCTTTCTTT
CDR3aa: CASSSTGGRGNTEAFF

abundance: -
len: 14
v_gene: TRBV18
j_gene: TRBJ1-1
d_gene: TRBD1
CDR3nt: TGTGCCAGCTCACCAAGGCAGGGGGCGACTGAAGCTTTCTTT
CDR3aa: CASSPRQGATEAFF

abundance: -
len: 13
v_gene: TRBV2
j_gene: TRBJ2-5
d_gene: -
CDR3nt: TGTGCCAGCAGTGCTGGGGGCCGGGAGACCCAGTACTTC
CDR3aa: CASSAGGRETQYF

abundance: medium-sized
len: 15
v_gene: TRBV9
j_gene: TRBJ1-4
d_gene: TRBD1
CDR3nt: TGTGCCAGCAGCGTAGATGGGACAGGGGGTGAAAAACTGTTTTTT
CDR3aa: CASSVDGTGGEKLFF

abundance: few
len: 13
v_gene: TRBV6-5
j_gene: TRBJ1-3
d_gene: -
CDR3nt: TGTGCCAGCAGCCCTCTAAATGGAAACACCATATATTTT
CDR3aa: CASSPLNGNTIYF

abundance: once
len: 16
v_gene: TRBV7-9
j_gene: TRBJ1-6
d_gene: -
CDR3nt: TGTGCCAGCAGCCCAAGAGGTCAGGGGATGGATTCACCCCTCCACTTT
CDR3aa: CASSPRGQGMDSPLHF

abundance: -
len: 14
v_gene: TRBV6-6
j_gene: TRBJ1-2
d_gene: -
CDR3nt: TGTGCCAGCACCGATCGGGAAGAAGGGTATGGCTACACCTTC
CDR3aa: CASTDREEGYGYTF

abundance: -
len: 15
v_gene: TRBV4-1
j_gene: TRBJ2-7
d_gene: -
CDR3nt: TGCGCCAGCAGCCAAGAGGGGACACTATCCTACGAGCAGTACTTC
CDR3aa: CASSQEGTLSYEQYF

abundance: -
len: 17
v_gene: TRBV14
j_gene: TRBJ2-3
d_gene: -
CDR3nt: TGTGCCAGCAGCCAATCTAGGACTTTATCTAGCACAGATACGCAGTATTTT
CDR3aa: CASSQSRTLSSTDTQYF

abundance: -
len: 17
v_gene: TRBV7-9
j_gene: TRBJ1-6
d_gene: -
CDR3nt: TGTGCCAGCAGCTCAACCCGCGTGGAGGGATATAATTCACCCCTCCACTTT
CDR3aa: CASSSTRVEGYNSPLHF

abundance: -
len: 14
v_gene: TRBV7-9
j_gene: TRBJ2-7
d_gene: TRBD1
CDR3nt: TGTGCCAGCACCCCCGGACAGGGTGTCTACGAGCAGTACTTC
CDR3aa: CASTPGQGVYEQYF

abundance: -
len: 15
v_gene: TRBV25-1
j_gene: TRBJ1-2
d_gene: TRBD1
CDR3nt: TGTGCCAGCAGTGAATGGGACAGGGAGGCGCGTGGCTACACCTTC
CDR3aa: CASSEWDREARGYTF

abundance: -
len: 16
v_gene: TRBV29-1
j_gene: TRBJ1-1
d_gene: -
CDR3nt: TGCAGCGCCACCAGGACACCTCGGTATGTGAACACTGAAGCTTTCTTT
CDR3aa: CSATRTPRYVNTEAFF

abundance: -
len: 16
v_gene: TRBV10-3
j_gene: TRBJ1-2
d_gene: -
CDR3nt: TGTGCCATCAGTGAGTCTAATAAGGGTTTCGGTGGTGGCTACACCTTC
CDR3aa: CAISESNKGFGGGYTF

abundance: -
len: 16
v_gene: TRBV5-1
j_gene: TRBJ1-1
d_gene: TRBD1
CDR3nt: TGCGCCAGCAGCTTGGACTCGAGACAGGGTGACACTGAAGCTTTCTTT
CDR3aa: CASSLDSRQGDTEAFF

abundance: -
len: 16
v_gene: TRBV7-2
j_gene: TRBJ2-2
d_gene: TRBD2
CDR3nt: TGTGCCAGCAGCTCCGGACTAGCCCCGGACACCGGGGAGCTGTTTTTT
CDR3aa: CASSSGLAPDTGELFF

abundance: -
len: 15
v_gene: TRBV6-5
j_gene: TRBJ2-3
d_gene: -
CDR3nt: TGTGCCAGCAAAACAGGGCCCCTGAGCACAGATACGCAGTATTTT
CDR3aa: CASKTGPLSTDTQYF

abundance: -
len: 16
v_gene: TRBV7-2
j_gene: TRBJ1-1
d_gene: TRBD1
CDR3nt: TGTGCCAGCAGCTTTAGAAGAGGGACAGGGGACACTGAAGCTTTCTTT
CDR3aa: CASSFRRGTGDTEAFF

abundance: -
len: 13
v_gene: TRBV7-6
j_gene: TRBJ2-7
d_gene: -
CDR3nt: TGTGCCAGCTCCGCCGGGACCACCTACGAGCAGTACTTC
CDR3aa: CASSAGTTYEQYF

abundance: -
len: 13
v_gene: TRBV2
j_gene: TRBJ1-2
d_gene: -
CDR3nt: TGTGCCAGCAGGGATGGACAAGACTATGGCTACACCTTC
CDR3aa: CASRDGQDYGYTF

abundance: medium-sized
len: 16
v_gene: TRBV4-3
j_gene: TRBJ2-1
d_gene: TRBD2
CDR3nt: TGCGCCAGCAGCCAAGACCACGGGGGGTTTTACAATGAGCAGTTCTTC
CDR3aa: CASSQDHGGFYNEQFF

abundance: few
len: 14
v_gene: TRBV15
j_gene: TRBJ2-7
d_gene: TRBD1
CDR3nt: TGTGCCACCAGCAACCTTCCAGGGGGCTACGAGCAGTACTTC
CDR3aa: CATSNLPGGYEQYF

abundance: -
len: 13
v_gene: TRBV7-2
j_gene: TRBJ1-5
d_gene: -
CDR3nt: TGTGCCAGCACCTCCGGGGGGAATCAGCCCCAGCATTTT
CDR3aa: CASTSGGNQPQHF

abundance: -
len: 12
v_gene: TRBV19
j_gene: TRBJ1-6
d_gene: -
CDR3nt: TGTGCCAGTAGTATACAGGGAGTACCCCTCCACTTT
CDR3aa: CASSIQGVPLHF

abundance: -
len: 15
v_gene: TRBV4-3
j_gene: TRBJ1-1
d_gene: TRBD1
CDR3nt: TGCGCCAGCAGCCAAAAAATGGGACAGTCAAGTGGGGCTTTCTTT
CDR3aa: CASSQKMGQSSGAFF

abundance: -
len: 14
v_gene: TRBV19
j_gene: TRBJ1-4
d_gene: TRBD1
CDR3nt: TGTGCCAGTAAAATTCAGGGGGCGGGTGAAAAACTGTTTTTT
CDR3aa: CASKIQGAGEKLFF

abundance: once
len: 14
v_gene: TRBV11-1
j_gene: TRBJ2-5
d_gene: TRBD1
CDR3nt: TGTGCCAGCAGCACGGGACAGGTCGAAGAGACCCAGTACTTC
CDR3aa: CASSTGQVEETQYF

abundance: -
len: 12
v_gene: TRBV5-6
j_gene: TRBJ1-2
d_gene: TRBD1
CDR3nt: TGTGCCAGCAGCCTGACAGGGTATGGCTACACCTTC
CDR3aa: CASSLTGYGYTF

abundance: -
len: 11
v_gene: TRBV4-1
j_gene: TRBJ1-1
d_gene: -
CDR3nt: TGCGCCAGCAGCCGGAACAGGGTAGCTTTCTTT
CDR3aa: CASSRNRVAFF

abundance: -
len: 15
v_gene: TRBV6-5
j_gene: TRBJ2-7
d_gene: -
CDR3nt: TGTGCCAGCAGCCCTCAAGTAGCCACGACCTACGAGCAGTACTTC
CDR3aa: CASSPQVATTYEQYF

abundance: few
len: 13
v_gene: TRBV6-1
j_gene: TRBJ1-2
d_gene: -
CDR3nt: TGTGCCAGCAGTGAAGCCAGGAACTATGGCTACACCTTC
CDR3aa: CASSEARNYGYTF